A single sample gave rise to the 28 T cell receptor beta chains below, sequenced in a study of T cell responses to AZD1222 COVID-19 vaccine. Generated by immunoSEQ multiplex PCR, the TCRdb table keeps only in-frame clones and is missing some. Of 150,000 or so clones in the sample, 85% to 95% were seen once. The starting material was peripheral blood, obtained on day 0 of MenACWY control vaccination. Every receptor here comes from an adult in good health.

As DNA, the CDR3 is TGTGCCAGTAGTCAACGACAGGGTGAGGAGACCCAGTACTTC. As protein: CASSQRQGEETQYF. The V call is TRBV19, the J call TRBJ2-5; TRBD1 agrees at 7 bases. The germline gives CDR1 LNHDA, CDR2 SQIVND (reference sequence). The CDR3 loop spans 14 amino acids. J lost 5 bases, V lost 5 bases, and 8 bases had no gene match.

The chain is built from TRBV7-9 and TRBJ1-1; D gene uncertain. V gave up 3 bases and J gave up 2 bases, with 10 bases separating them. The CDR3 runs 14 residues. The germline CDR1 and CDR2 sequences are SEHNR and FQNEAQ (reference sequence). The CDR3 bases are TGTGCCAGCAGCTTGGAGGGAGAAAACACTGAAGCTTTCTTT. It yields the protein CASSLEGENTEAFF. Variable domain in full (rest from reference TRBV7-9 and TRBJ1-1): DTGVSQNPRHKITKRGQNVTFRCDPISEHNRLYWYRQTLGQGPEFLTYFQNEAQLEKSRLLSDRFSAERPKGSFSTLEIQRTEQGDSAMYLCASSLEGENTEAFFGQGTRLTVV.

The CDR3 loop is CASSFGTGDEKLFF. As DNA, the CDR3 is TGCGCCAGCAGCTTCGGGACAGGGGATGAAAAACTGTTTTTT. This chain connects TRBV5-1 to TRBJ1-4; 10 nucleotides line up with TRBD1. The V gene's germline CDR1 is SGHRS and CDR2 YFSETQ. This CDR3 region has 14 residues. Unmatched junction bases numbered 1, after V lost 2 bases and J lost 6 bases.

The V and J genes are TRBV7-2 and TRBJ2-5; tentatively, D is TRBD1 or TRBD2 (6 bases each). Per germline, CDR1 SGHTA and CDR2 FQGNSA. There are 14 residues in the CDR3. Trimming shortened V by 3 bases and J by 2 bases, and 10 bases separated the two germline ends. This CDR3 is CASSFQGRQETQYF. In DNA form, the CDR3 reads TGTGCCAGCAGCTTCCAGGGGAGGCAAGAGACCCAGTACTTC.

A word on this clone: This sample also contains other DNA sequences that code for the same CDR3. In nucleotides, the CDR3 is TGTGCCAGCAGCCAAGGGCGGGGCAATCAGCCCCAGCATTTT. Protein sequence: CASSQGRGNQPQHF. This chain connects TRBV3-1 (or the pseudogene TRBV3-2) to TRBJ1-5; unclear D gene. CDR1 and CDR2 (germline): LGHDT, YNNKEL (reference sequence). The ends were cut back, 1 base at V and 2 bases at J, with 6 bases in the middle. The length of the CDR3 is 14 residues.

The chain couples TRBV12-3 or TRBV12-4 to TRBJ2-2; D ambiguous. V dropped 1 base and J dropped 6 bases, with 6 bases sitting between them. This CDR3 has 13 amino acids. CDR3 region: CASSLDLSGELFF. The CDR3 region has the DNA TGTGCCAGCAGTTTAGACCTATCCGGGGAGCTGTTTTTT.

This chain connects TRBV9 to TRBJ1-3, with 9 bases lining up with TRBD1. Trimming cost V 0 bases and J 0 bases; bases outside gene matches: 10. Germline CDR1 SGDLS, CDR2 YYNGEE. This CDR3 is 19 amino acids long. CDR3 sequence: CASSVAPGTGSLSGNTIYF. CDR3 nucleotides: TGTGCCAGCAGCGTAGCTCCCGGGACAGGGAGCCTCTCTGGAAACACCATATATTTT. The variable domain in full, completed from reference TRBV9 and TRBJ1-3, reads DSGVTQTPKHLITATGQRVTLRCSPRSGDLSVYWYQQSLDQGLQFLIQYYNGEERAKGNILERFSAQQFPDLHSELNLSSLELGDSALYFCASSVAPGTGSLSGNTIYFGEGSWLTVV.

This rearrangement joins TRBV6-2 or TRBV6-3 to TRBJ1-2; D call uncertain. Trimming removed 0 bases from V and 2 bases from J, with 7 bases in between. This CDR3 spans 14 amino acids. Germline V gives CDR1 MNHEY, CDR2 SVGEGT. The CDR3 loop is CASSYSVLNYGYTF. As DNA, the CDR3 is TGTGCCAGCAGTTACTCAGTTTTAAACTATGGCTACACCTTC.

The gene calls are TRBV28 and TRBJ1-2; weak D call: TRBD1 (6 bases). V was cut by 2 bases and J by 3 bases, with 10 bases left in between. The length of the CDR3 is 14 residues. Germline lookup yields CDR1 MDHEN and CDR2 SYDVKM. The chain's CDR3 is CASSLTGLYYGYTF. In DNA form, the CDR3 reads TGTGCCAGCAGTTTAACAGGGCTGTACTATGGCTACACCTTC.

V gene TRBV28 combines with J gene TRBJ1-1, with TRBD1 matching 9 bases. Germline V gene data show CDR1 as MDHEN and CDR2 as SYDVKM. V lost 6 bases, J lost 5 bases, and 7 bases stayed unmatched. The CDR3 has 14 amino acids. Here the CDR3 reads CASREDRGWTEAFF. CDR3 nucleotide sequence: TGTGCCAGCAGGGAGGACAGGGGATGGACTGAAGCTTTCTTT.

The chain employs TRBV3-1 (or the pseudogene TRBV3-2) and TRBJ1-2; 8 nucleotides align to TRBD1. Germline values: CDR1 LGHDT, CDR2 YNNKEL (reference sequence). With 3 bases clipped from V and 3 bases from J, the junction kept 0 bases outside the gene matches. CDR3 length: 13 amino acids. The CDR3: CASSQDRDYGYTF. In nucleotides, the CDR3 is TGTGCCAGCAGCCAGGACAGGGACTATGGCTACACCTTC.

The rearrangement uses TRBV12-3 or TRBV12-4 and TRBJ1-1; D is unclear. V lost 6 bases to trimming and J lost 1 base, with 9 bases between them. The CDR3 is 13 residues long. The CDR3 region is CASRTPANTEAFF. The CDR3, as DNA: TGTGCCAGCAGAACCCCGGCGAACACTGAAGCTTTCTTT.

V and J are TRBV6-5 and TRBJ2-7; 8 bases line up with TRBD1. The CDR3 sequence is 12 residues long. Trimming at V came to 10 bases and at J to 3 bases, leaving 5 bases not matched to a gene. Per the germline V gene, CDR1 is MNHEY and CDR2 is SVGAGI. DNA of the CDR3: TGTGCCACCCGGGACAGGAACTACGAGCAGTACTTC. Protein product: CATRDRNYEQYF.

The chain joins TRBV18 to TRBJ2-5, with TRBD2 matching over 12 bases. This CDR3 contains 16 residues. Losses at the gene ends were 0 bases for V and 2 bases for J; bases not matched to a gene: 1. CDR1 and CDR2 (germline): KGHSH, LQKENI. CDR3 coding DNA: TGTGCCAGCTCACCACCCGGACTAGCGGGGCAAGAGACCCAGTACTTC. Amino acids: CASSPPGLAGQETQYF.

The V and J genes are TRBV20-1 and TRBJ2-7, with D unclear. The CDR3 length is 11 residues. Germline lookup yields CDR1 DFQATT and CDR2 SNEGSKA (reference sequence). The CDR3 DNA reads as TGCAGGGCGTGGTGTTTGAACGAGCAGTACTTC. Translating gives CRAWCLNEQYF.

CDR3 nucleotide sequence: TGTGCCAGCAGTTTAAAGGGGCTCAGCTACACCTTC. Its protein product is CASSLKGLSYTF. This rearrangement joins TRBV28 to TRBJ1-2; D may be TRBD1 (5 bases). V was pared by 2 bases and J by 9 bases, with 10 bases between. CDR1 is MDHEN and CDR2 is SYDVKM in the germline V gene. The CDR3 loop spans 12 amino acids.

Worth noting for this clone: Other DNA sequences from this sample encode an identical CDR3 as well. This chain joins TRBV5-1 and TRBJ1-5; no reliable D call. V was cut by 1 base and J by 2 bases, with 7 bases left in between. Germline V gene data show CDR1 as SGHRS and CDR2 as YFSETQ. This CDR3 is built from 14 residues. The CDR3 sequence: CASSLSGGNQPQHF. The CDR3 DNA reads TGCGCCAGCAGCTTGAGCGGAGGCAATCAGCCCCAGCATTTT. Drawing the rest from reference TRBV5-1 and TRBJ1-5, the complete variable domain is KAGVTQTPRYLIKTRGQQVTLSCSPISGHRSVSWYQQTPGQGLQFLFEYFSETQRNKGNFPGRFSGRQFSNSRSEMNVSTLELGDSALYLCASSLSGGNQPQHFGDGTRLSIL.

The genes are TRBV18 and TRBJ1-5, with no clear D. Between the trimmed V and J ends, which lost 3 bases and 6 bases, there was a span of 15 bases. The germline gives CDR1 KGHSH, CDR2 LQKENI. The CDR3 covers 15 residues. The CDR3: CASSPSGVDGQPQHF. The DNA for the CDR3 is TGTGCCAGCTCACCCTCCGGGGTAGATGGTCAGCCCCAGCATTTT.

The CDR3: CASSPSGGSYEQYF. The DNA for the CDR3 is TGTGCCAGCAGCCCCTCGGGAGGGTCCTACGAGCAGTACTTC. The genes are TRBV5-5 and TRBJ2-7, with 8 bases that match TRBD2. V lost 4 bases, J lost 1 base, and 4 bases stayed unmatched. Germline V lookup: CDR1 SGHKS, CDR2 YYEKEE (reference sequence). This CDR3 has 14 amino acids.

Worth noting for this clone: A read error may account for a junction end that differs from germline. V and J are TRBV7-2 and TRBJ1-3, with D possibly TRBD1 on 5 matching bases. The CDR3 has 14 residues. Germline CDR1 SGHTA, CDR2 FQGNSA. In nucleotides, the CDR3 is TGTGCCAGCAGCTTAGGGCCGAGGGGAAGCACCATATATTTT. As protein: CASSLGPRGSTIYF.

The genes are TRBV7-9 and TRBJ1-3; D is possibly TRBD1 (5 bases). The CDR3 length is 16 residues. The germline CDR1 and CDR2 sequences are SEHNR and FQNEAQ (reference sequence). Trimming took off 2 bases at V and 0 bases at J, with 11 bases between the two ends. This chain's CDR3 is CASSLTPTGSGNTIYF. The CDR3 region has the DNA TGTGCCAGCAGCTTAACGCCAACAGGCTCTGGAAACACCATATATTTT.

The V and J genes are TRBV19 and TRBJ1-6; D is unclear. Germline loops: CDR1 LNHDA, CDR2 SQIVND (reference sequence). The CDR3 has 13 residues. Trimming pared 1 base from V and 7 bases from J, leaving 5 bases between. This CDR3 is CASSIGKNSPLHF. As DNA, the CDR3 is TGTGCCAGTAGTATAGGGAAAAATTCACCCCTCCACTTT.

V is TRBV5-6 and J is TRBJ1-5; the D is unclear. Trimming took 3 bases from V and 5 from J, leaving 12 bases between them. The CDR3 has 14 amino acids. The V gene's germline CDR1 is SGHDT and CDR2 YYEEEE. The CDR3 DNA follows: TGTGCCAGCAGCTCAGGTGTAGTGGATCAGCCCCAGCATTTT. Translation: CASSSGVVDQPQHF.

V gene TRBV5-4 combines with J gene TRBJ2-7; 12 bases map to TRBD2. From germline, CDR1 is SGHNT and CDR2 YYREEE (reference sequence). Trimming removed 4 bases from V and 3 bases from J; junction bases left unmatched: 5. This CDR3 has 15 residues. The CDR3 DNA follows: TGTGCCAGCAGCATTCCGACTAGCGGGGGCTACGAGCAGTACTTC. This translates into CASSIPTSGGYEQYF. Full variable domain (rest looked up from reference TRBV5-4 and TRBJ2-7): ETGVTQSPTHLIKTRGQQVTLRCSSQSGHNTVSWYQQALGQGPQFIFQYYREEENGRGNFPPRFSGLQFPNYSSELNVNALELDDSALYLCASSIPTSGGYEQYFGPGTRLTVT.

V usage is TRBV7-6 and J usage is TRBJ1-2; 7 nucleotides match TRBD1. The CDR3 totals 16 residues. Germline V gene data show CDR1 as SGHVS and CDR2 as FNYEAQ. Germline trimming cut 2 bases from V and 0 bases from J; bases unmatched to any gene: 6. As DNA, the CDR3 is TGTGCCAGCAGCTTATACGAGGGGGCCACTAACTATGGCTACACCTTC. Its translation: CASSLYEGATNYGYTF.

The chain couples TRBV7-6 to TRBJ2-2, with 8 bases matching TRBD1. The CDR3 is 15 amino acids. V shed 2 bases and J 4 bases; nucleotides not matched to a gene: 3. Germline loops: CDR1 SGHVS, CDR2 FNYEAQ. The CDR3 coding sequence is TGTGCCAGCAGCTTATGGCAGGGGGCCACCGGGGAGCTGTTTTTT. It translates to CASSLWQGATGELFF.

The chain carries TRBV5-4 and TRBJ2-3; 8 nucleotides agree with TRBD2. Trimming at V came to 5 bases and at J to 1 base, leaving 9 bases not matched to a gene. This CDR3 is 16 amino acids long. The V gene's germline CDR1 is SGHNT and CDR2 YYREEE (reference sequence). The CDR3 loop reads CASRRGKLAGTDTQYF. CDR3 in DNA: TGTGCCAGCAGGCGAGGCAAACTAGCGGGCACAGATACGCAGTATTTT.

DNA of the CDR3: TGTGCCAGCAGCTTAAACGGCAGAGAAGAGACCCAGTACTTC. Translated: CASSLNGREETQYF. V usage is TRBV5-4 and J usage is TRBJ2-5; unclear D gene. The V gene's germline CDR1 is SGHNT and CDR2 YYREEE (reference sequence). Trimming removed 2 bases from V and 3 bases from J, with 11 bases in between. The length of the CDR3 is 14 residues.